The 31 T cell receptor beta chains below all came from one sample that was sequenced in a study of blood T cell repertoires in COVID-19. Sequenced by immunoSEQ multiplex PCR; TCRdb stores in-frame clones only, minus some. The table records a few hundred thousand clones, roughly 86% of them present only once. The specimen was peripheral blood. These receptors originate from a man aged 18 to 29 with active or convalescent COVID-19.

V usage is TRBV5-1 and J usage is TRBJ1-1; weak D call: TRBD1 (5 bases). The V end lost 3 bases, the J end lost 0 bases, and 12 bases lay between the germline ends. This CDR3 comprises 15 residues. Germline V gene sequence: CDR1 SGHRS, CDR2 YFSETQ. DNA for the CDR3: TGCGCCAGCAGCTCTAGGGGCGGCGTGAACACTGAAGCTTTCTTT. Its translation: CASSSRGGVNTEAFF.

The chain uses TRBV3-1 (or the pseudogene TRBV3-2) and TRBJ2-7; no reliable D call. This CDR3 contains 14 residues. The V end was cut by 1 base, the J end by 3 bases, with 10 bases between. Germline CDR1 LGHDT, CDR2 YNNKEL (reference sequence). CDR3 nucleotides: TGTGCCAGCAGCCAAGCCCGGGTAAGCTACGAGCAGTACTTC. Translated, it gives CASSQARVSYEQYF.

The chain couples TRBV7-9 to TRBJ2-3, with 12 nucleotides matching TRBD2. The length of the CDR3 is 15 residues. Germline CDR1 and CDR2: SEHNR and FQNEAQ (reference sequence). V shed 1 base, J shed 6 bases, and the junction held 2 bases outside the gene matches. This CDR3 reads CASSLGTSGADTQYF. CDR3 DNA sequence: TGTGCCAGCAGCTTAGGGACTAGCGGGGCCGATACGCAGTATTTT.

The genes are TRBV5-5 and TRBJ1-1; 7 positions match TRBD1. The CDR3 runs 15 residues. The V gene end was trimmed by 1 base and the J gene end by 10 bases; junction bases not matched to a gene: 13. Germline V lookup: CDR1 SGHKS, CDR2 YYEKEE (reference sequence). In nucleotides, the CDR3 is TGTGCCAGCAGCTTGTTGTTGACAGGGTCGTCTGGAGCTTTCTTT. Translating gives CASSLLLTGSSGAFF.

The chain has TRBV6-1 and TRBJ2-2, with 13 positions matching TRBD2. From germline, CDR1 is MNHNS and CDR2 SASEGT. J gave up 5 bases and V 2 bases, and 2 bases lay outside the gene matches. The CDR3 loop spans 16 amino acids. CDR3 loop: CASSETLAGGTGELFF. CDR3 nucleotides: TGTGCCAGCAGTGAAACACTAGCGGGGGGGACCGGGGAGCTGTTTTTT.

The chain recombines TRBV24-1 with TRBJ2-5, with 14 bases fitting TRBD2. This CDR3 is 18 amino acids long. The ends lost 4 bases at V and 5 bases at J; junction bases unmatched: 11. Germline lookup yields CDR1 KGHDR and CDR2 SFDVKD. The CDR3 DNA reads TGTGCCACCAGTGAGGCCGGGACTAGCGGGAGTAGTTGGGAGACCCAGTACTTC. It codes for CATSEAGTSGSSWETQYF.

The chain is built from TRBV2 and TRBJ2-5, with D perhaps matching TRBD2 (6 bases). The V gene's germline CDR1 is SNHLY and CDR2 FYNNEI. Trimming cost V 1 base and J 7 bases, with 19 bases left between them. This CDR3 has 16 residues. The CDR3 DNA sequence: TGTGCCAGCAGTGAAGGCCCGGGGGTGAGCATTGGGACCCAGTACTTC. It codes for CASSEGPGVSIGTQYF. Variable domain in full (rest from reference TRBV2 and TRBJ2-5): EPEVTQTPSHQVTQMGQEVILRCVPISNHLYFYWYRQILGQKVEFLVSFYNNEISEKSEIFDDQFSVERPDGSNFTLKIRSTKLEDSAMYFCASSEGPGVSIGTQYFGPGTRLLVL.

This clone appeared a few times. The chain links TRBV5-1 to TRBJ1-2, with 7 nucleotides matching TRBD1. Germline V gene lookup returns CDR1 SGHRS and CDR2 YFSETQ. V shed 3 bases, J shed 1 base, and the junction held 6 bases outside the gene matches. This CDR3 contains 15 residues. The CDR3 region is CASSSEGGFNYGYTF. The CDR3 coding sequence is TGCGCCAGCAGCTCGGAAGGGGGCTTTAACTATGGCTACACCTTC.

The chain is built from TRBV9 and TRBJ2-7; perhaps TRBD2 as D (5 bases). Germline CDR1 SGDLS, CDR2 YYNGEE. This CDR3 is 15 amino acids long. V dropped 1 base and J dropped 2 bases, with 13 bases sitting between them. The CDR3 bases are TGTGCCAGCAGCGTATCCCCAGCGGAAGCCTACGAGCAGTACTTC. Translating gives CASSVSPAEAYEQYF.

The DNA of the CDR3 is TGTGCCAGCGGAGCCACAGGGGGTTCTGGAAACACCATATATTTT. This encodes CASGATGGSGNTIYF. The chain has TRBV9 and TRBJ1-3; 8 bases map to TRBD1. This CDR3 region has 15 residues. Germline V gives CDR1 SGDLS, CDR2 YYNGEE. Losses at the gene ends were 7 bases for V and 1 base for J; bases not matched to a gene: 7.

The chain has TRBV10-3 and TRBJ2-5; weak D call: TRBD1 (6 bases). The CDR3 is 13 amino acids. Germline CDR1 is ENHRY and CDR2 is SYGVKD. V was cut by 4 bases and J by 2 bases, with 8 bases left in between. CDR3 nucleotide sequence: TGTGCCATCAGTGTACAGGGACAAGAGACCCAGTACTTC. Protein: CAISVQGQETQYF.

This clone has just one count. V is TRBV13 and J is TRBJ1-3; D ambiguous. Trimming took off 4 bases at V and 6 bases at J, with 16 bases between the two ends. This CDR3 is 15 amino acids long. Germline assignment: CDR1 PRHDT and CDR2 FYEKMQ (reference sequence). The DNA of the CDR3 is TGTGCCAGCAGCTCTTCAGCCGTCGGGGAAAACACCATATATTTT. Residues: CASSSSAVGENTIYF.

This clone was seen only a few times. The J gene is TRBJ2-7, the V gene TRBV4-3; no clear D. CDR1 is LGHNA, CDR2 YSLEER, per germline. Deletions cut 0 bases from V and 3 bases from J, with 6 bases between. CDR3 length: 13 residues. CDR3 DNA: TGCGCCAGCAGCCAAGAACGCGGCTACGAGCAGTACTTC. This gives the protein CASSQERGYEQYF.

The genes are TRBV28 and TRBJ2-1; 7 positions match TRBD1. The J segment lost 4 bases and the V segment lost 5 bases, leaving 5 bases of the junction unmatched. The length of the CDR3 is 14 residues. Germline V lookup: CDR1 MDHEN, CDR2 SYDVKM. The CDR3 bases are TGTGCCAGCAGTCCCCCGGACAGGTACAATGAGCAGTTCTTC. It yields the protein CASSPPDRYNEQFF. Using reference TRBV28 and TRBJ2-1 for the parts outside the CDR3, the full variable domain is DVKVTQSSRYLVKRTGEKVFLECVQDMDHENMFWYRQDPGLGLRLIYFSYDVKMKEKGDIPEGYSVSREKKERFSLILESASTNQTSMYLCASSPPDRYNEQFFGPGTRLTVL.

The chain has TRBV6-6 and TRBJ1-4; TRBD1 matches 8 bases. The CDR3 consists of 17 residues. Trimming at V came to 5 bases and at J to 8 bases, leaving 16 bases not matched to a gene. The V gene's germline CDR1 is MNHNY and CDR2 SVGAGI (reference sequence). The CDR3 DNA reads as TGTGCCAGCAGTCGGGAGAATAGGCAGGGGGCCGGGGAAAAACTGTTTTTT. Translation: CASSRENRQGAGEKLFF.

The CDR3 bases are TGTGCCAGTACCTTGACAGGGTGGAACTATGGCTACACCTTC. It is translated as CASTLTGWNYGYTF. The chain recombines TRBV19 with TRBJ1-2; 7 bases agree with TRBD1. V trimming: 7 bases; J trimming: 2 bases; junction bases outside the gene matches: 7. The length of the CDR3 is 14 residues. Germline V gene sequence: CDR1 LNHDA, CDR2 SQIVND (reference sequence).

Only one count was recorded for this clone. This chain connects TRBV4-1 to TRBJ2-7; D is undetermined. Germline values: CDR1 MGHRA, CDR2 YSYEKL. V lost 0 bases and J lost 2, with 11 bases in between. This CDR3 is 15 amino acids long. The CDR3 here is CASSQEEHVTYEQYF. The CDR3 bases are TGCGCCAGCAGCCAAGAGGAGCACGTTACCTACGAGCAGTACTTC.

This sequence joins TRBV5-5 and TRBJ1-1, with D perhaps matching TRBD1 (5 bases). Germline V gene sequence: CDR1 SGHKS, CDR2 YYEKEE (reference sequence). The germline V and J ends were trimmed by 5 bases and 1 base, with 15 bases remaining between them. This CDR3 comprises 15 residues. CDR3 loop: CASSFVGGGNTEAFF. CDR3 DNA sequence: TGTGCCAGCAGTTTCGTTGGGGGAGGGAACACTGAAGCTTTCTTT.

The chain uses TRBV28 and TRBJ1-1; D is possibly TRBD1 (6 bases). With 8 bases removed from V and 4 bases from J, the gap between germline ends came to 14 bases. Germline CDR1 reads MDHEN; CDR2 reads SYDVKM. The CDR3 length is 13 residues. The CDR3 loop is CASCGGSGTEAFF. In DNA, the CDR3 is TGTGCCAGCTGCGGGGGCTCGGGCACTGAAGCTTTCTTT. The whole variable domain, remainder taken from reference TRBV28 and TRBJ1-1, is DVKVTQSSRYLVKRTGEKVFLECVQDMDHENMFWYRQDPGLGLRLIYFSYDVKMKEKGDIPEGYSVSREKKERFSLILESASTNQTSMYLCASCGGSGTEAFFGQGTRLTVV.

The count of this clone is one. This sequence joins TRBV6-5 and TRBJ1-4; TRBD1 matches 7 bases. The J segment lost 5 bases and the V segment lost 6 bases, leaving 9 bases of the junction unmatched. The CDR3 loop spans 15 amino acids. Germline-derived CDR1 and CDR2 are MNHEY and SVGAGI. In nucleotides, the CDR3 is TGTGCCAGCAGGCGCACCGGGACAGAAAATGAAAAACTGTTTTTT. Translating it yields CASRRTGTENEKLFF.

This clone turned up a few times. This chain connects TRBV5-1 to TRBJ2-1, with 12 bases fitting TRBD2. Trimming took 0 bases from V and 8 from J; bases not matched to a gene: 6. Germline V gene lookup returns CDR1 SGHRS and CDR2 YFSETQ. This CDR3 spans 16 amino acids. In DNA form, the CDR3 reads TGCGCCAGCAGCTTGGCTAGCGGGAGGGCCACGGATGAGCAGTTCTTC. As protein: CASSLASGRATDEQFF.

This clone showed up just once. V usage is TRBV2 and J usage is TRBJ2-2; D may be TRBD1 (6 bases). The V end lost 6 bases, the J end lost 7 bases, and 21 bases lay between the germline ends. There are 16 residues in the CDR3. The germline V gene has CDR1 SNHLY and CDR2 FYNNEI. DNA for the CDR3: TGTGCCAGCAGCGATGGGACATACCCCTTCGGCGGGGAGCTGTTTTTT. Translation gives CASSDGTYPFGGELFF.

In its sample, this clone was seen many times. The chain has TRBV5-1 and TRBJ1-1, with TRBD1 identical over 9 bases. V lost 7 bases and J lost 5; bases outside the gene matches: 6. The CDR3 spans 13 residues. Germline V CDR1 and CDR2: SGHRS, YFSETQ. CDR3 region: CASATGGKTEAFF. The CDR3 bases are TGCGCCAGCGCTACAGGGGGCAAGACTGAAGCTTTCTTT.

The genes are TRBV10-3 and TRBJ1-6; 7 nucleotides align to TRBD1. In germline, CDR1 is ENHRY, CDR2 SYGVKD. The CDR3 is 14 residues long. V lost 10 bases and J lost 10; bases outside the gene matches: 13. DNA for the CDR3: TGTGCCACCCAAACGGACAGGCGTCAATCACCCCTCCACTTT. Its protein product is CATQTDRRQSPLHF.

Here the CDR3 reads CASSIGTSDYNEQFF. Written as DNA, the CDR3 is TGTGCCAGTAGTATAGGGACTAGCGACTACAATGAGCAGTTCTTC. The rearrangement links TRBV19 to TRBJ2-1; 9 bases line up with TRBD2. The CDR3 is made up of 15 amino acids. Unmatched junction bases numbered 1, after V lost 1 base and J lost 3 bases. The germline V gene has CDR1 LNHDA and CDR2 SQIVND (reference sequence).

This clone was detected once. This rearrangement joins TRBV4-2 to TRBJ2-3; TRBD1 agrees at 7 bases. The length of the CDR3 is 16 residues. Germline lookup yields CDR1 LGHNA and CDR2 YNFKEQ. V trimming: 2 bases; J trimming: 0 bases; junction bases outside the gene matches: 5. The CDR3 region is CASSQPRGSSTDTQYF. In DNA, the CDR3 is TGTGCCAGCAGCCAACCCAGGGGGTCTAGCACAGATACGCAGTATTTT.

This chain's CDR3 is CASSFGGYTF. The CDR3 DNA is TGTGCCAGCAGCTTCGGTGGCTACACCTTC. The J gene is TRBJ1-2, the V gene TRBV5-4, with unresolved D. The length of the CDR3 is 10 residues. CDR1 and CDR2 from the germline V gene are SGHNT and YYREEE (reference sequence). Trimming cost V 2 bases and J 7 bases, with 3 bases left between them.

The J gene is TRBJ1-5, the V gene TRBV19; no definite D call. CDR1 and CDR2 from the germline V gene are LNHDA and SQIVND (reference sequence). The V end lost 6 bases, the J end lost 4 bases, and 13 bases lay between the germline ends. The CDR3 covers 14 residues. The CDR3 sequence: CASSPDGRNQPQHF. The CDR3 DNA reads as TGTGCCAGTAGCCCGGACGGGAGAAATCAGCCCCAGCATTTT.

This sequence joins TRBV6-5 and TRBJ1-1; D possibly corresponds to TRBD1 (6 bases). This CDR3 is built from 14 residues. Trimming removed 0 bases at V and 5 bases at J, with 10 bases between. Germline V gives CDR1 MNHEY, CDR2 SVGAGI. CDR3 sequence (DNA): TGTGCCAGCAGTTACTCGACAGGTTTAACTGAAGCTTTCTTT. Its protein product is CASSYSTGLTEAFF.

The chain carries TRBV11-2 and TRBJ2-2; possible D gene TRBD1, 6 bases. Deletions cut 4 bases from V and 4 bases from J, with 10 bases between. The CDR3 sequence is 14 residues long. Per germline, CDR1 SGHAT and CDR2 FQNNGV. In DNA, the CDR3 is TGTGCCAGCAGCTCACAGGGCTCCACCGGGGAGCTGTTTTTT. Residues: CASSSQGSTGELFF.

The V gene is TRBV3-1 (or the pseudogene TRBV3-2), the J gene TRBJ2-5; 8 bases match TRBD2. The CDR3 contains 16 residues. CDR1 and CDR2 (germline): LGHDT, YNNKEL (reference sequence). V lost 3 bases, J lost 5 bases, and 11 bases stayed unmatched. CDR3 bases: TGTGCCAGCAGCCATGCCGGGCGGGGGGTGTGGGAGACCCAGTACTTC. It encodes CASSHAGRGVWETQYF.